This TCR beta chain was sequenced in a study of cytomegalovirus exposure and HLA in healthy donors. Across the whole study: The 130 or so validation repertoires used the same platform as the approximately 700 first-cohort repertoires (as reported by a later analysis). General study results and limits: Through in vitro validation, three CMV-associated chains were shown to be specific for CMV antigens. Researchers counted over 150 TCR beta chains as cytomegalovirus-associated.

This clone was counted a single time. Its specificity is unknown. The method was immunoSEQ multiplex PCR; TCRdb's version includes in-frame clones alone and lacks a portion of them. The table shows roughly 56,000 clones, with about 95% occurring only once. The V gene's germline CDR1 is LGHNA and CDR2 YNFKEQ. The CDR3 is 17 residues long. Trimming stripped 0 bases from V and 2 bases from J, with 13 bases between. Material for sequencing was PBMCs. The V and J genes are TRBV4-2 and TRBJ1-4; D possibly corresponds to TRBD1 (5 bases). This receptor was obtained from a young man in good health and CMV-seronegative. Here the CDR3 reads CASSQEPRGLTNEKLFF. CDR3 DNA sequence: TGTGCCAGCAGCCAAGAACCACGGGGACTGACTAATGAAAAACTGTTTTTT.